The clone carrying this T cell receptor (beta chain) was seen only once. Its antigen is still unknown. This sample stems from a study of cytomegalovirus exposure and HLA in healthy donors. Per the germline V gene, CDR1 is SNHLY and CDR2 is FYNNEI. The CDR3 is made up of 13 amino acids. V was pared by 7 bases and J by 1 base, with 8 bases between. The protocol was immunoSEQ multiplex PCR, while the TCRdb copy is restricted to in-frame clones and leaves out a portion. Counted here are roughly 120,000 clones, around 89% occurring once; the ten biggest clones make up around 2%. Overall study results and limits: The study put 160 or so TCR beta chains on its list as cytomegalovirus-associated.

This clonotype originated in a man younger than 35 in good health and CMV-seronegative. V gene TRBV2 combines with J gene TRBJ2-1, with a tentative D call TRBD1 (5 bases). The sequenced sample consisted of PBMCs. This chain's CDR3 is CASKQGSYNEQFF. In DNA, the CDR3 is TGTGCCAGCAAGCAGGGTTCCTACAATGAGCAGTTCTTC.